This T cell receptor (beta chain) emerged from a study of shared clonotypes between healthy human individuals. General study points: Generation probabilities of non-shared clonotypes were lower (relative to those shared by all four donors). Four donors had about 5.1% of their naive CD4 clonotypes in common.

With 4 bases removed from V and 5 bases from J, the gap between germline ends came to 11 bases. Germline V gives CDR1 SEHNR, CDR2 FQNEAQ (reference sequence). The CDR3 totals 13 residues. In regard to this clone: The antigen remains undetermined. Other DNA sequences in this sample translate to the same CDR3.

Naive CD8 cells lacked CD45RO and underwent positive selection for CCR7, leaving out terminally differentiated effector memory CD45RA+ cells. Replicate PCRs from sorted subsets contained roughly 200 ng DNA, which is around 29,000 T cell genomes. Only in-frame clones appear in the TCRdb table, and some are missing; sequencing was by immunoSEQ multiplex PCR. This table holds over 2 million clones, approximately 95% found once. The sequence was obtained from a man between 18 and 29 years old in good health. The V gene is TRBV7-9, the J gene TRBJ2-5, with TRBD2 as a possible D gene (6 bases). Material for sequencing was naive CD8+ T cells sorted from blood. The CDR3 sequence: CASSYPGGETQYF. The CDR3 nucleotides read TGTGCCAGCAGCTACCCTGGGGGGGAGACCCAGTACTTC.